The T cell receptor beta chain described here comes from a study of patients and donors after allogeneic stem cell transplantation. TCRdb fed the RT-PCR reads into MiXCR, producing one record per CDR3 protein. This sample carries approximately 200,000 distinct CDR3 sequences, roughly two fifths of them seen once, and the ten largest clones take about 33%. V gave up 3 bases and J gave up 10 bases, with 13 bases separating them. This CDR3 has 12 residues. The germline V gene encodes CDR1 DFQATT and CDR2 SNEGSKA (reference sequence). For this clonotype: A much bigger clone sits one base away, suggesting this may be a read error.

Sequencing was carried out using blood, either unsorted or a sorted T cell fraction (not recorded which). The rearrangement joins TRBV20-1 to TRBJ1-5, with D perhaps TRBD1 (6 bases). The source of this sequence is a human donor who was either an allogeneic HSCT recipient or a stem cell or donor lymphocyte infusion donor (not recorded which). It is not recorded whose cells these are; they may come from a transplant donor. CDR3 sequence reads: CSASGGGHPQHF. The CDR3 DNA sequence: TGCAGTGCTAGCGGAGGGGGGCACCCCCAGCATTTT.